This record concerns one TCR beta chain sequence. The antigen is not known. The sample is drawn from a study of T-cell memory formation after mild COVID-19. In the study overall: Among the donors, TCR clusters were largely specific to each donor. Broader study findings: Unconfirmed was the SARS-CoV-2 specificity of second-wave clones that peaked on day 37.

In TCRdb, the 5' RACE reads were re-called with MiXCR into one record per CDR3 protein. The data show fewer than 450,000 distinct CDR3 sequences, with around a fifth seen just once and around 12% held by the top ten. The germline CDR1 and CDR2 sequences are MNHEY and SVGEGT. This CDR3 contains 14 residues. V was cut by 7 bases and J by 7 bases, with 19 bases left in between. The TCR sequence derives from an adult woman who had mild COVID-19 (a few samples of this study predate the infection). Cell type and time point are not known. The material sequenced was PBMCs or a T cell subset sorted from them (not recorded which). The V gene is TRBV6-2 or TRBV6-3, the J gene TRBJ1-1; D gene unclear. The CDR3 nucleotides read TGTGCCAGCACCAACCTTGACGGAGCGTTTGAAGCTTTCTTT. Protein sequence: CASTNLDGAFEAFF.